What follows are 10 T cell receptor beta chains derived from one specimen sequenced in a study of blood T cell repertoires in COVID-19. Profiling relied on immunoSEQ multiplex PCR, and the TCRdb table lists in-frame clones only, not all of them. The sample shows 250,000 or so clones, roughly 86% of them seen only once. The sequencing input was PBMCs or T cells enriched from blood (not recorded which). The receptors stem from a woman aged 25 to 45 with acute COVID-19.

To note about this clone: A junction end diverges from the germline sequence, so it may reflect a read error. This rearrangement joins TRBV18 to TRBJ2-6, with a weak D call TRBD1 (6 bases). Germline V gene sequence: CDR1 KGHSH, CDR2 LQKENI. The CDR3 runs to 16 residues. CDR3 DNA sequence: TGTGCCAGCTCACCGGGACACAACTCTGGAGCCAACGTCCTGACTTTC. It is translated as CASSPGHNSGANVLTF.

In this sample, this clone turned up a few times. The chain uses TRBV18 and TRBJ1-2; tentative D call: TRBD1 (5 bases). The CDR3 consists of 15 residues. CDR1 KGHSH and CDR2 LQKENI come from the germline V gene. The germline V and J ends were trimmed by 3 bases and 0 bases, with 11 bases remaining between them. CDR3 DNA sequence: TGTGCCAGCTCACCTCCAGGGCCCTCTAACTATGGCTACACCTTC. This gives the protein CASSPPGPSNYGYTF.

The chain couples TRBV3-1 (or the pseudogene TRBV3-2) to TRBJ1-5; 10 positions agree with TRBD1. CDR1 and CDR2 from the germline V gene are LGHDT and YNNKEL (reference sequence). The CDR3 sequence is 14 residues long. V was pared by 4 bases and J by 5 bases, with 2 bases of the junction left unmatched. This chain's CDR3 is CASSPGTGDQPQHF. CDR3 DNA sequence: TGTGCCAGCAGCCCCGGGACAGGGGATCAGCCCCAGCATTTT.

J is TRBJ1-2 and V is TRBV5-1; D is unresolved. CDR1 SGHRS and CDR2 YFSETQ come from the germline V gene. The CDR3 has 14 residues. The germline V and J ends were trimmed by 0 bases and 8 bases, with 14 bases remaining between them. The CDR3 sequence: CASSLGESERGYTF. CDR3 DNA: TGCGCCAGCAGCTTGGGAGAGTCCGAGCGAGGCTACACCTTC.

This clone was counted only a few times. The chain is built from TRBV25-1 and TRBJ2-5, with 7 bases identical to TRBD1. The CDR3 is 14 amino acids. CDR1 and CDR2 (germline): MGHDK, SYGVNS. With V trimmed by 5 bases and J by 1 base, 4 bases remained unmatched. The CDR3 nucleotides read TGTGCCAGCAGTCCCGACAGGGTCCAAGAGACCCAGTACTTC. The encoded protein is CASSPDRVQETQYF.

The CDR3, as DNA: TGTGCCAGCAGCCAAAATCTACTAGATGAGCAGTTCTTC. Translation gives CASSQNLLDEQFF. V and J are TRBV3-1 (or the pseudogene TRBV3-2) and TRBJ2-1; D might be TRBD2 (5 bases). Trimming took off 2 bases at V and 8 bases at J, with 10 bases between the two ends. Germline CDR1 LGHDT, CDR2 YNNKEL (reference sequence). The CDR3 extends over 13 amino acids.

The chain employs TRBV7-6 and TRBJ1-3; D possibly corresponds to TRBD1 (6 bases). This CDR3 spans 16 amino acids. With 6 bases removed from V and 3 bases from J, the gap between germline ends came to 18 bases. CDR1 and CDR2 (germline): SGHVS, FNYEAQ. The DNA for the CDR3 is TGTGCCAGCAGTTACAATACAGGGTCTAGTGGAAACACCATATATTTT. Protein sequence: CASSYNTGSSGNTIYF.

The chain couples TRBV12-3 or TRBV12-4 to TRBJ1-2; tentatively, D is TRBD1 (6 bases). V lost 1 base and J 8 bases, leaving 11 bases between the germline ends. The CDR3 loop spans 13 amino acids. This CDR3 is CASSLGGHRGYTF. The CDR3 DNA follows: TGTGCCAGCAGTTTAGGGGGACATAGAGGCTACACCTTC.

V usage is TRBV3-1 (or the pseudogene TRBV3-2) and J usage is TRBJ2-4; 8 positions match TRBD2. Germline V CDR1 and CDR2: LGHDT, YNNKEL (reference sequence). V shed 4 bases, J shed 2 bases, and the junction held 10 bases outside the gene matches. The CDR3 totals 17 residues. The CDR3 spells CASSRKNSGGTKNIQYF. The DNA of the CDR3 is TGTGCCAGCAGCCGGAAAAACAGCGGGGGCACCAAAAACATTCAGTACTTC.

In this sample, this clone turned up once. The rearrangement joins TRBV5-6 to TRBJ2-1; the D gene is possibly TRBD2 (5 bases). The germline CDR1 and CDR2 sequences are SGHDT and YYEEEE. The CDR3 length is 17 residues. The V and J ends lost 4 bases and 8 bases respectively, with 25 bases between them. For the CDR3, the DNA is TGTGCCAGCAGCAAAACCTCCGGACTCCGTCACGCGGATGAGCAGTTCTTC. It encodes CASSKTSGLRHADEQFF.